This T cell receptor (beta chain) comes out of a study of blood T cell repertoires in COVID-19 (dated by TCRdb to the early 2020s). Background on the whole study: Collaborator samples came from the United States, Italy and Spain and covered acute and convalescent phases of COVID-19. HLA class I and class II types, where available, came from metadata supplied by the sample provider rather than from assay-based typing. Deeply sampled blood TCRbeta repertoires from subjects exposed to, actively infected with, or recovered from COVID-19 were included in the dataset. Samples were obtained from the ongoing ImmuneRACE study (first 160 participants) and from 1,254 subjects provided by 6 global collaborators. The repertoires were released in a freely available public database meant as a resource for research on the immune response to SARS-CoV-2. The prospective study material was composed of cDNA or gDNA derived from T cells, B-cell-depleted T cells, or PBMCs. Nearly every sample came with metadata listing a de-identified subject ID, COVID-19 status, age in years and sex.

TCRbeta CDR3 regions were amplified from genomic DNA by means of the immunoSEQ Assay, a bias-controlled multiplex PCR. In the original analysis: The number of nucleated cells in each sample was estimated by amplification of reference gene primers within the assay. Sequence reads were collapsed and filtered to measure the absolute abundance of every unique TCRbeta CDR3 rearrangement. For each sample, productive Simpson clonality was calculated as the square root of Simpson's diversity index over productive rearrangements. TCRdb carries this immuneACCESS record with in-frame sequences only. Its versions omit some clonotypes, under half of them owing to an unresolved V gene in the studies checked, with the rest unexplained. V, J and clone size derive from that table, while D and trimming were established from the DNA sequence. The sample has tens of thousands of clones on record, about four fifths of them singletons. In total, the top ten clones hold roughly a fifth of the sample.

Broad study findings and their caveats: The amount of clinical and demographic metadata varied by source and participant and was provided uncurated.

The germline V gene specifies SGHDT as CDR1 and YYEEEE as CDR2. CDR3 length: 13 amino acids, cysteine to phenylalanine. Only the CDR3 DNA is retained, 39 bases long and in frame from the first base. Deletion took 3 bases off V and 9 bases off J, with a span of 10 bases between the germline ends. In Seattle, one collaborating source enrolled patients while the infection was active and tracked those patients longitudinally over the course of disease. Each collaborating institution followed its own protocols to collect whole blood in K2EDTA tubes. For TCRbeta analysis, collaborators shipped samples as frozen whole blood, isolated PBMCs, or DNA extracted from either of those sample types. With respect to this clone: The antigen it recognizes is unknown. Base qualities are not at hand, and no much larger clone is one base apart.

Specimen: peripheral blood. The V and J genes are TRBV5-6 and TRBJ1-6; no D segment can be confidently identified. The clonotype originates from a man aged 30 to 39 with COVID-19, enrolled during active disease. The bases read TGTGCCAGCAGCTCACCCGGCGGTTCACCCCTCCACTTT. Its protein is CASSSPGGSPLHF.